These 21 T cell receptor beta chains originate from one sample sequenced in a study of shared clonotypes between healthy human individuals. Data came from immunoSEQ multiplex PCR; TCRdb stores just in-frame clones and leaves some out. The table records over 800,000 clones, about 91% of them present only once. Selected positively for CCR7 and CD45RO-negative, naive CD8 cells excluded terminally differentiated effector memory CD45RA+ cells. Sample: naive CD8+ T cells sorted from blood. These receptors originate from a young man in good health.

Only one count was recorded for this clone. This chain uses TRBV30 with TRBJ2-5; TRBD1 agrees at 8 bases. In germline, CDR1 is GTSNPN, CDR2 SVGIG (reference sequence). After removal of 4 bases from V and 5 bases from J, the junction contained 9 bases not matched to a gene. CDR3 size: 14 residues. CDR3 region: CAWNLAGGLETQYF. CDR3 nucleotide sequence: TGTGCCTGGAATCTGGCAGGGGGCTTGGAGACCCAGTACTTC.

About this clone itself: The germline gene is not matched at one end of the junction; a read error may be the cause. The V gene is TRBV7-7, the J gene TRBJ2-5, with a possible D match to TRBD1 (6 bases). Looked up from germline, CDR1 is SSHAT and CDR2 is FNYEAQ (reference sequence). The length of the CDR3 is 17 residues. CDR3 residues: CASSQGPGQTNQETQYF. The CDR3 bases are TGTGCTAGCAGCCAAGGGCCAGGACAGACTAACCAAGAGACCCAGTACTTC. Full variable domain (remainder filled in from reference TRBV7-7 and TRBJ2-5): GAGVSQSPRYKVTKRGQDVTLRCDPISSHATLYWYQQALGQGPEFLTYFNYEAQPDKSGLPSDRFSAERPEGSISTLTIQRTEQRDSAMYRCASSQGPGQTNQETQYFGPGTRLLVL.

The chain joins TRBV2 to TRBJ2-7; 8 bases map to TRBD1. The CDR3 consists of 16 residues. The germline gives CDR1 SNHLY, CDR2 FYNNEI. J lost 8 bases, V lost 6 bases, and 18 bases had no gene match. CDR3 loop: CASRTGQGTPRDKQYF. CDR3 coding DNA: TGTGCCAGCAGAACAGGACAGGGAACCCCTCGGGATAAGCAGTACTTC.

This chain connects TRBV9 to TRBJ2-3; possible D gene TRBD1, 5 bases. V shed 0 bases and J shed 2 bases, with 10 bases lying between them. This CDR3 contains 15 residues. The germline gives CDR1 SGDLS, CDR2 YYNGEE. CDR3 region: CASSVGGSITDTQYF. CDR3 bases: TGTGCCAGCAGCGTAGGGGGCAGCATCACAGATACGCAGTATTTT.

The V call is TRBV27, the J call TRBJ2-1; tentatively, D is TRBD2 (6 bases). Germline values: CDR1 MNHEY, CDR2 SMNVEV (reference sequence). The CDR3 is made up of 14 amino acids. V gave up 5 bases and J gave up 6 bases, with 14 bases separating them. The CDR3 sequence is CASSPRLGRNEQFF. CDR3 sequence (DNA): TGTGCCAGCAGTCCAAGACTAGGACGCAATGAGCAGTTCTTC.

The V call is TRBV9, the J call TRBJ1-5; D is perhaps TRBD1 (5 bases). The CDR3 is made up of 15 amino acids. CDR1 and CDR2 from the germline V gene are SGDLS and YYNGEE. Trimming took 3 bases from V and 5 from J, leaving 15 bases between them. The CDR3 spells CASSAGGIGYQPQHF. The CDR3 bases are TGTGCCAGCAGCGCCGGGGGGATTGGATATCAGCCCCAGCATTTT.

The genes are TRBV27 and TRBJ2-7, with D perhaps matching TRBD2 (5 bases). The CDR3 consists of 14 residues. Germline V gene lookup returns CDR1 MNHEY and CDR2 SMNVEV (reference sequence). The V gene lost 5 bases and the J gene lost 4 bases, with 15 bases spanning the gap. The CDR3 coding sequence is TGTGCCAGCAGTCCACTTGGGCCGGGGTACGAGCAGTACTTC. It encodes CASSPLGPGYEQYF.

V usage is TRBV5-1 and J usage is TRBJ2-7; 12 nucleotides align to TRBD2. V shed 3 bases and J 1 base; nucleotides not matched to a gene: 5. From germline, CDR1 is SGHRS and CDR2 YFSETQ. This CDR3 is built from 16 residues. The CDR3 sequence is CASSWGGTSGSYEQYF. The CDR3 coding sequence is TGCGCCAGCAGCTGGGGAGGGACTAGCGGGTCCTACGAGCAGTACTTC.

This chain connects TRBV27 to TRBJ2-5, with D unclear. Trimming took off 0 bases at V and 2 bases at J, with 16 bases between the two ends. Germline CDR1 and CDR2: MNHEY and SMNVEV (reference sequence). The CDR3 loop spans 17 amino acids. The CDR3, as DNA: TGTGCCAGCAGTTTATCGTTCCCACAGATCGCACAAGAGACCCAGTACTTC. Encoded protein: CASSLSFPQIAQETQYF.

The CDR3 nucleotides read TGTGCCAGCAGCTTAGGGCTAGCAGATACGCAGTATTTT. It translates to CASSLGLADTQYF. The chain is built from TRBV11-2 and TRBJ2-3; D is uncertain. Germline V gene sequence: CDR1 SGHAT, CDR2 FQNNGV. Trimming shortened V by 1 base and J by 4 bases, and 6 bases separated the two germline ends. The CDR3 is 13 amino acids.

This clone was observed a handful of times. CDR3 amino acids: CAPRGQDTGELFF. CDR3 DNA: TGTGCCCCGCGTGGACAGGACACCGGGGAGCTGTTTTTT. This rearrangement joins TRBV21-1 to TRBJ2-2; the DNA was not used to check the table's D call, TRBD1. TRBV21-1 is flagged as a pseudogene. The CDR3 covers 13 residues.

This chain links TRBV11-2 with TRBJ1-3; no clear D. The CDR3 totals 13 residues. The ends were cut back, 1 base at V and 8 bases at J, with 9 bases in the middle. Germline CDR1 is SGHAT and CDR2 is FQNNGV. CDR3 nucleotide sequence: TGTGCCAGCAGCTTAGTGCAAACAGACACCATATATTTT. Residues: CASSLVQTDTIYF.

The chain combines TRBV15 with TRBJ2-6, with D perhaps matching TRBD1 (5 bases). V was cut by 3 bases and J by 1 base, with 13 bases left in between. The CDR3 is made up of 17 amino acids. Looked up from germline, CDR1 is LNHNV and CDR2 is YYDKDF (reference sequence). The chain's CDR3 is CATSRSDRVSGANVLTF. The DNA of the CDR3 is TGTGCCACCAGCAGGTCAGACAGAGTATCTGGGGCCAACGTCCTGACTTTC.

The rearrangement uses TRBV30 and TRBJ2-7; D possibly corresponds to TRBD1 (6 bases). Germline V lookup: CDR1 GTSNPN, CDR2 SVGIG (reference sequence). This CDR3 is built from 13 residues. V shed 3 bases and J shed 1 base, with 10 bases lying between them. The CDR3 DNA follows: TGTGCCTGGAGGACAGGCCGATCCTACGAGCAGTACTTC. Translation gives CAWRTGRSYEQYF.

The chain employs TRBV11-2 and TRBJ2-7; the D gene could be TRBD1 or TRBD2 (5 bases each). Per germline, CDR1 SGHAT and CDR2 FQNNGV. The ends were cut back, 5 bases at V and 5 bases at J, with 16 bases in the middle. The CDR3 consists of 14 residues. CDR3 amino acids: CASSLGTRIHEQYF. In DNA form, the CDR3 reads TGTGCCAGCAGCCTAGGGACCCGGATTCACGAGCAGTACTTC.

V and J are TRBV5-4 and TRBJ2-7; 9 positions agree with TRBD2. Germline-derived CDR1 and CDR2 are SGHNT and YYREEE (reference sequence). With V trimmed by 0 bases and J by 5 bases, 6 bases remained unmatched. The CDR3 runs 15 residues. CDR3 sequence (DNA): TGTGCCAGCAGCTTGGGGACTAGCGAGTCCAACGAGCAGTACTTC. Its translation is CASSLGTSESNEQYF.

The chain links TRBV4-3 to TRBJ2-3, with 12 positions matching TRBD2. Germline values: CDR1 LGHNA, CDR2 YSLEER. The J segment lost 3 bases and the V segment lost 0 bases, leaving 10 bases of the junction unmatched. The CDR3 is 19 amino acids. CDR3 protein: CASSQDGLAGGPLTDTQYF. In nucleotides, the CDR3 is TGCGCCAGCAGCCAAGACGGCCTAGCGGGAGGGCCCTTGACAGATACGCAGTATTTT.

This chain links TRBV28 with TRBJ1-2; D remains ambiguous. From germline, CDR1 is MDHEN and CDR2 SYDVKM. The CDR3 spans 17 residues. Trimming removed 5 bases at V and 2 bases at J, with 21 bases between. The DNA of the CDR3 is TGTGCCAGCAGTATATCGCCACCCAGCCGCCTGAACTATGGCTACACCTTC. This encodes CASSISPPSRLNYGYTF.

CDR3 sequence (DNA): TGTGCCAGCAGTTTATTTATAGGGGGGGTGGACCTCTACGAGCAGTACTTC. This gives the protein CASSLFIGGVDLYEQYF. The chain recombines TRBV28 with TRBJ2-7; D may be TRBD2 (7 bases). The CDR3 has 17 amino acids. In germline, CDR1 is MDHEN, CDR2 SYDVKM. V shed 1 base and J shed 3 bases, with 19 bases lying between them.

The J gene is TRBJ1-2, the V gene TRBV7-9; tentatively, D is TRBD1 (5 bases). Germline CDR1 is SEHNR and CDR2 is FQNEAQ (reference sequence). The CDR3 totals 13 residues. The ends were cut back, 5 bases at V and 6 bases at J, with 13 bases in the middle. The CDR3 sequence: CASSPGTLNGYTF. The CDR3 DNA follows: TGTGCCAGCAGCCCCGGGACGCTAAATGGCTACACCTTC.

This rearrangement joins TRBV7-8 to TRBJ1-5, with D possibly matching TRBD1 (5 bases). Per the germline V gene, CDR1 is SGHVS and CDR2 is FQNEAQ. Trimming took off 5 bases at V and 4 bases at J, with 18 bases between the two ends. The CDR3 totals 16 residues. CDR3 DNA sequence: TGTGCCAGCAGCCCTACTTGGTTGGGGGGAAATCAGCCCCAGCATTTT. Translation: CASSPTWLGGNQPQHF.